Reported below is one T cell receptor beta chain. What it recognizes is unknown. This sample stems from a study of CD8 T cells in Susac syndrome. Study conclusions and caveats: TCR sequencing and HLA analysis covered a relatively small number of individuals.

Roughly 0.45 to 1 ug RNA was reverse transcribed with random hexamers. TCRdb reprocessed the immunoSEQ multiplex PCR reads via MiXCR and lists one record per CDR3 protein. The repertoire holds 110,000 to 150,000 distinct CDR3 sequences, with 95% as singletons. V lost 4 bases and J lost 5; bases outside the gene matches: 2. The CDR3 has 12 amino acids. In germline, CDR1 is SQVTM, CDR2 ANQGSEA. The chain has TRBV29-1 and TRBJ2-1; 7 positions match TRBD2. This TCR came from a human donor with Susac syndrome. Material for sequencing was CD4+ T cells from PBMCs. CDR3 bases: TGCAGCGTTGGGACTAGAAACAATGAGCAGTTCTTC. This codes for CSVGTRNNEQFF.